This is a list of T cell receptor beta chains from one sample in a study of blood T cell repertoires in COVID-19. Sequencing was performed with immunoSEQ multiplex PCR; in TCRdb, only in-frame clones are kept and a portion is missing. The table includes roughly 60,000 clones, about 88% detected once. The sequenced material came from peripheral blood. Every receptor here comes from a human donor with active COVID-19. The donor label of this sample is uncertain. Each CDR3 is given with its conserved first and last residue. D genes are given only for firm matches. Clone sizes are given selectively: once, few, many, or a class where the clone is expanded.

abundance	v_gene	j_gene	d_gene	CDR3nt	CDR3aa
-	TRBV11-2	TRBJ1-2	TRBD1	TGTGCCAGCAGCCGGGACGACCGGGACAGCTATGGCTACACCTTC	CASSRDDRDSYGYTF
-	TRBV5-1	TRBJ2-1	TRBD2	TGCGCCAGCAGCTTGGTACTAGCGGGGGGAGGAGAGCAGTTCTTC	CASSLVLAGGGEQFF
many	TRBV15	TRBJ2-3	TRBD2	TGTGCCACCAGCAGAGACGAGGCTAGCGGCCAACTCACAGATACGCAGTATTTT	CATSRDEASGQLTDTQYF
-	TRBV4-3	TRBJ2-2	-	TGCGCCAGCAGCCAAAGGCGGGTGAACACCGGGGAGCTGTTTTTT	CASSQRRVNTGELFF
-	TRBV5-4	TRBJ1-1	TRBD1	TGTGCCAGCAGCTTGGACAGGGGTCGCACTGAAGCTTTCTTT	CASSLDRGRTEAFF
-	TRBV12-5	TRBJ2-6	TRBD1	TGTGCTAGTGCCGTCACAGGGGCCATCTCTGGGGCCAACGTCCTGACTTTC	CASAVTGAISGANVLTF
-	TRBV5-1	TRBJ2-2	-	TGCGCCAGCAGCTTGGGGCAGAACACCGGGGAGCTGTTTTTT	CASSLGQNTGELFF
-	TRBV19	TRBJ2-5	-	TGTGCCAGTAGTTCGGGACAAGGGATCGGAGAGACCCAGTACTTC	CASSSGQGIGETQYF
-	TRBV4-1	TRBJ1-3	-	TGCGCCAGCAGCCAAGGGACAGCCTCGGGCTCTGGAAACACCATATATTTT	CASSQGTASGSGNTIYF
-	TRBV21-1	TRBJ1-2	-	TGTGCCAGCAGCAAAGTCCGAGAGCGAAACTATGGCTACACCTTC	CASSKVRERNYGYTF
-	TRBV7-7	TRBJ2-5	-	TGTGCTAGCAGCTCGAGGGCCCACACAGGGGAGACCCAGTACTTC	CASSSRAHTGETQYF
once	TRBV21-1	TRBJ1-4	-	TGTGCCAGCAGAACTCCTGGGCCAGCTCCTGAAAAACTGTTTTTT	CASRTPGPAPEKLFF
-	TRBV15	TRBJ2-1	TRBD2	TGTGCCACCAGCAGAATCCGAGCTAGCGGGGGCAATGAGCAGTTCTTC	CATSRIRASGGNEQFF
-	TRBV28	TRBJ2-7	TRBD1	TGTGCCAGCAGTAGTCAACAGGGGGAAACCTACGAGCAGTACTTC	CASSSQQGETYEQYF
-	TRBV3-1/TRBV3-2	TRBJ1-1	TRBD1	TGTGCCAGCAGCGGACAGGCGGACACTGAAGCTTTCTTT	CASSGQADTEAFF
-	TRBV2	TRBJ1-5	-	TGTGCCAGCAGGGGGCTTACAGGGCGCAATCAGCCCCAGCATTTT	CASRGLTGRNQPQHF
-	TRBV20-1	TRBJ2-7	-	TGCAGTGCTCTAGCCTACGAGCAGTACTTC	CSALAYEQYF
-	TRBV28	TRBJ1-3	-	TGTGCCAGCAGCTGGAGGCCATCCTCTGGAAACACCATATATTTT	CASSWRPSSGNTIYF
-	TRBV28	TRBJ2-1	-	TGTGCCAGCAGTCAAGGATTGTATGAGGGTGAGCAGTTCTTC	CASSQGLYEGEQFF
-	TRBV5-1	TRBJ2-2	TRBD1	TGCGCCAGCAGCTCCGGGACAGACACCGGGGAGCTGTTTTTT	CASSSGTDTGELFF
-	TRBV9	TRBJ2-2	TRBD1	TGTGCCAGCAGCACACCGGGACAGGGTGGCGGGGAGCTGTTTTTT	CASSTPGQGGGELFF
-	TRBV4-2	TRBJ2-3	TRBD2	TGTGCCAGCAGCCAAGATACTAGCGGGGGTACGCAGTATTTT	CASSQDTSGGTQYF
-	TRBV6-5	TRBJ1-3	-	TGTGCCAGCAGACGGGATAGGGAACCCGGAAACACCATATATTTT	CASRRDREPGNTIYF
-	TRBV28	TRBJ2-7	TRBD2	TGTGCCAGCAGATACGGGAGGGGACACGAGCAGTACTTC	CASRYGRGHEQYF
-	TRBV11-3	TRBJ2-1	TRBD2	TGTGCCAGCAGCTTAGCGAGCGGGACCTACAATGAGCAGTTCTTC	CASSLASGTYNEQFF
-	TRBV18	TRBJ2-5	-	TGTGCCAGCTCACCACTTGCGGTAGCGAGACGACAAGAGACCCAGTACTTC	CASSPLAVARRQETQYF
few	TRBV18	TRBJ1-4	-	TGTGCCAGCTCACCACGGCCAGGAGAAAAACTGTTTTTT	CASSPRPGEKLFF
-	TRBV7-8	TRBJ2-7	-	TGTGCCAGCAGCCCACCAGGCTCCACCGAGCAGTACTTC	CASSPPGSTEQYF
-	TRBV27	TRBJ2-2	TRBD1	TGTGCCAGCAGCACCGGGACAGGGAGGGTGTTTTTT	CASSTGTGRVFF
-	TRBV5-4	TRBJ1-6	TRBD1	TGTGCCAGCAGCTCTCGCGAACAGGGGATTAATTCACCCCTCCACTTT	CASSSREQGINSPLHF
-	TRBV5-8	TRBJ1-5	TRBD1	TGTGCCAGCAGCTCTCAGGGGGTAGGTCAGCCCCAGCATTTT	CASSSQGVGQPQHF